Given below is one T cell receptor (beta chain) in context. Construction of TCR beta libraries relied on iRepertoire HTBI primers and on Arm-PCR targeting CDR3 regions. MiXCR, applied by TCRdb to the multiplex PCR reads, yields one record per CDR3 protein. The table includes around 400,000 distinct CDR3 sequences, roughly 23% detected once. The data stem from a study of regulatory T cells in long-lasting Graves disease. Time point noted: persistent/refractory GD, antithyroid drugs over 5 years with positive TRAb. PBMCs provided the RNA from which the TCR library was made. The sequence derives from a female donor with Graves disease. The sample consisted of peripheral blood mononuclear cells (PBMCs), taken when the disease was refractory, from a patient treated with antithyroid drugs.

The CDR3 DNA is TGTGCCAGCAGCCCCTGGTTACAAGAGACCCAGTACTTC. It specifies CASSPWLQETQYF. The chain carries TRBV7-7 and TRBJ2-5, with no clear D. This CDR3 is built from 13 residues. CDR1 is SSHAT and CDR2 is FNYEAQ in the germline V gene (reference sequence). V was shortened by 5 bases and J by 2 bases, with 9 bases between the two germline ends.